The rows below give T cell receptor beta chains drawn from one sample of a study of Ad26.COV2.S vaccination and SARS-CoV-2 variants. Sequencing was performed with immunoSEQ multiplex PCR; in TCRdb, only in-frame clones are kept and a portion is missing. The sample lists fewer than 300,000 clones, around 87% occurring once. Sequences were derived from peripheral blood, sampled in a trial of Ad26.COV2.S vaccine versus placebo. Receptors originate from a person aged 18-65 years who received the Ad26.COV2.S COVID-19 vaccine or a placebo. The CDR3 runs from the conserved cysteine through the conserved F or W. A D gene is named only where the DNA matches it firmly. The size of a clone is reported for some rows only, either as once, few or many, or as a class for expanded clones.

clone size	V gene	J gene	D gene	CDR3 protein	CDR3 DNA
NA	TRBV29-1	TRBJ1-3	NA	CSARGGGGNTIYF	TGCAGTGCTCGGGGTGGAGGTGGAAACACCATATATTTT
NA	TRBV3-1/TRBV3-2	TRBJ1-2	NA	CASSLDGSYGYTF	TGTGCCAGCAGCCTCGACGGGAGTTATGGCTACACCTTC
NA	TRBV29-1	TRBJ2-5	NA	CSARGGAVGETQYF	TGCAGCGCCCGCGGAGGCGCGGTGGGAGAGACCCAGTACTTC
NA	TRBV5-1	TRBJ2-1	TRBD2	CASSLVGLAGSSSYNEQFF	TGCGCCAGCAGCTTGGTCGGACTAGCGGGATCGAGCTCCTACAATGAGCAGTTCTTC
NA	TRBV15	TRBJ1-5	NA	CATSRARGGNQPQHF	TGTGCCACCAGCAGAGCCCGGGGGGGGAATCAGCCCCAGCATTTT
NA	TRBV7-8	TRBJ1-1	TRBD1	CASSFPGTGREAFF	TGTGCCAGCAGCTTTCCTGGGACAGGGCGTGAAGCTTTCTTT
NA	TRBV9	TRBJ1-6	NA	CASSVGSSYNSPLHF	TGTGCCAGCAGCGTAGGTAGCTCCTATAATTCACCCCTCCACTTT
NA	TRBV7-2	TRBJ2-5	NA	CASSFGLEQTQYF	TGTGCCAGCAGCTTCGGACTCGAGCAGACCCAGTACTTC
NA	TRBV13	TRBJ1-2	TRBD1	CASSLGTGGVGYTF	TGTGCCAGCAGCCTGGGGACAGGGGGCGTTGGCTACACCTTC
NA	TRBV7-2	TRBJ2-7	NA	CASSLVRSEQYF	TGTGCCAGCAGCTTAGTTCGGAGCGAGCAGTACTTC
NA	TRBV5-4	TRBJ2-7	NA	CASSPPGLIYEQYF	TGTGCCAGCAGCCCGCCAGGACTCATCTACGAGCAGTACTTC
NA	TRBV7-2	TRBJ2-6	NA	CASSYSAGANVLTF	TGTGCCAGCAGCTACTCGGCTGGGGCCAACGTCCTGACTTTC
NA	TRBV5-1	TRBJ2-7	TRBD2	CASSLSAGGPYEQYF	TGCGCCAGCAGCTTGAGCGCGGGAGGGCCCTACGAGCAGTACTTC
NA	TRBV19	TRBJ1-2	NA	CASSITDSSYGYTF	TGTGCCAGTAGTATTACCGACAGCTCCTATGGCTACACCTTC
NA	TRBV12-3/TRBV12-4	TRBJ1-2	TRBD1	CASSLTGSGYTF	TGTGCCAGCAGTTTGACAGGGAGCGGCTACACCTTC
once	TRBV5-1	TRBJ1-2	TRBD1	CASSLVDRGGGYTF	TGCGCCAGCAGCTTGGTTGACAGGGGAGGCGGCTACACCTTC
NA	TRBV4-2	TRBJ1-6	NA	CASSQEPYNSPLHF	TGTGCCAGCAGCCAAGAACCGTATAATTCACCCCTCCACTTT
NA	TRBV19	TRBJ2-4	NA	CASSRADKNIQYF	TGTGCCAGTAGTAGGGCAGACAAAAACATTCAGTACTTC
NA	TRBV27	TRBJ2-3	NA	CASSLPGDTQYF	TGTGCCAGCAGTTTACCCGGAGATACGCAGTATTTT
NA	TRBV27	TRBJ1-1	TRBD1	CASSLRGGQGTEAFF	TGTGCCAGCAGTTTAAGAGGGGGACAGGGAACTGAAGCTTTCTTT
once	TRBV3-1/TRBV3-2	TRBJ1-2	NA	CASSQDSRANYGYTF	TGTGCCAGCAGCCAAGATTCCAGGGCTAACTATGGCTACACCTTC
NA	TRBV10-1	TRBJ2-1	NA	CASSGAGSYNEQFF	TGCGCCAGCAGTGGGGCGGGCTCCTACAATGAGCAGTTCTTC
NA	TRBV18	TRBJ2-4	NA	CASSPPWTLAKNIQYF	TGTGCCAGCTCACCACCGTGGACATTAGCCAAAAACATTCAGTACTTC
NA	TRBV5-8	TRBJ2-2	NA	CASRRRHINTGELFF	TGTGCCAGCAGGCGCAGACACATAAACACCGGGGAGCTGTTTTTT
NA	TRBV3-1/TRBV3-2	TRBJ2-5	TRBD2	CASSPRRPAGETQYF	TGTGCCAGCAGCCCCCGGCGCCCAGCGGGGGAGACCCAGTACTTC
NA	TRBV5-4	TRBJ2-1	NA	CASSPRGGAGLNEQFF	TGTGCCAGCAGCCCAAGGGGGGGGGCCGGTCTCAATGAGCAGTTCTTC
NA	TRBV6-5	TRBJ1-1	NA	CASSFREALNTEAFF	TGTGCCAGCAGTTTCCGTGAGGCTCTGAACACTGAAGCTTTCTTT
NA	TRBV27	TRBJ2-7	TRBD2	CASSPGGPYEQYF	TGTGCCAGCAGTCCGGGGGGACCCTACGAGCAGTACTTC
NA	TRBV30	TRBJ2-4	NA	CAWSVGEPALAKNIQYF	TGTGCCTGGAGTGTGGGAGAACCCGCCCTAGCCAAAAACATTCAGTACTTC
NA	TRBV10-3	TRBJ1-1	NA	CAIRGVEQAFF	TGTGCCATCAGGGGAGTTGAGCAAGCTTTCTTT
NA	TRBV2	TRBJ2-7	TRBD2	CASRAGTSGRNYEQYF	TGTGCCAGCAGGGCCGGGACTAGCGGGAGAAACTACGAGCAGTACTTC
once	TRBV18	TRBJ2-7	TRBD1	CASSPGRQGYEQYF	TGTGCCAGCTCACCGGGCCGACAGGGGTACGAGCAGTACTTC
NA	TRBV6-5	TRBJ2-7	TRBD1	CASRIRDRDYEQYF	TGTGCCAGCAGGATCCGGGACAGGGATTACGAGCAGTACTTC
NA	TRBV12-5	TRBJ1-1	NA	CASGLGGNAEAFF	TGTGCTAGTGGTTTGGGAGGGAACGCTGAAGCTTTCTTT
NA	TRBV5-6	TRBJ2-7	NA	CASSLSWGRAGASYEQYF	TGTGCCAGCAGCTTGAGCTGGGGCAGGGCGGGGGCCTCCTACGAGCAGTACTTC
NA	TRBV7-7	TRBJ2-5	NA	CASSLGPSSGQETQYF	TGTGCTAGCAGCTTAGGACCGTCCAGCGGACAAGAGACCCAGTACTTC
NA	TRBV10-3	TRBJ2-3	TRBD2	CATHLAGGRTDTQYF	TGTGCCACCCACCTAGCGGGAGGACGCACAGATACGCAGTATTTT
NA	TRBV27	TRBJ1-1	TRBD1	CASSLSLGQGALGTEAFF	TGTGCCAGCAGTTTATCGTTGGGACAGGGGGCGCTAGGAACTGAAGCTTTCTTT
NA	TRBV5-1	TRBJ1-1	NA	CATKRAENTEAFF	TGCGCCACCAAAAGGGCGGAGAACACTGAAGCTTTCTTT
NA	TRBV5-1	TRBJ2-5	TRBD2	CASSLQAGGGETQYF	TGCGCCAGCAGCCTACAAGCGGGAGGAGGAGAGACCCAGTACTTC
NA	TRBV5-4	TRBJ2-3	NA	CASSRPEGKADTQYF	TGTGCCAGCAGTCGGCCCGAGGGCAAAGCAGATACGCAGTATTTT
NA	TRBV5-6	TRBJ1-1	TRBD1	CASSLEQGAWVDTEAFF	TGTGCCAGCAGCTTGGAACAGGGGGCATGGGTCGACACTGAAGCTTTCTTT
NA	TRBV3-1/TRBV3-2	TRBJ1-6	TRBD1	CASSQRTGDLPLHF	TGTGCCAGCAGCCAAAGGACAGGGGATCTACCCCTCCACTTT
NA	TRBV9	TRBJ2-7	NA	CASSRTDTLIGEQYF	TGTGCCAGCAGCCGGACAGACACCTTGATCGGGGAGCAGTACTTC
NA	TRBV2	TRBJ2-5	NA	CASSDQQETQYF	TGTGCCAGCAGTGACCAACAAGAGACCCAGTACTTC
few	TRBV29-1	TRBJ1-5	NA	CSVGTAHQPQHF	TGCAGCGTTGGGACAGCACATCAGCCCCAGCATTTT
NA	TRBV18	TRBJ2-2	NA	CASSSGSGTGELFF	TGTGCCAGCTCCTCTGGGAGCGGGACCGGGGAGCTGTTTTTT
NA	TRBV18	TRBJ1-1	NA	CASFTGRSGGTEAFF	TGTGCCAGCTTTACGGGGCGATCCGGGGGGACTGAAGCTTTCTTT
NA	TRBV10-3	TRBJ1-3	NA	CATTKAGENTIYF	TGTGCCACCACAAAAGCTGGAGAAAACACCATATATTTT
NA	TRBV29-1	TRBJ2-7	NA	CSARRGSGEQYF	TGCAGCGCGCGCCGGGGGTCGGGCGAGCAGTACTTC
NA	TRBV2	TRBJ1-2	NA	CASSEESYGYTF	TGTGCCAGCAGTGAGGAGTCCTATGGCTACACCTTC
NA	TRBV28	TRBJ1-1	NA	CAINPRENTEAFF	TGTGCCATCAACCCCAGGGAGAACACTGAAGCTTTCTTT
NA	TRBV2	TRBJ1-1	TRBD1	CASRRQGANTEAFF	TGTGCCAGCAGAAGACAGGGGGCGAACACTGAAGCTTTCTTT
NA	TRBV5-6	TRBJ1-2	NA	CASSLGQVNYGYTF	TGTGCCAGCAGCTTGGGGCAGGTCAACTATGGCTACACCTTC
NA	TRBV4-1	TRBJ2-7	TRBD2	CASSQETSGLYEQYF	TGCGCCAGCAGCCAAGAGACTAGCGGGCTCTACGAGCAGTACTTC
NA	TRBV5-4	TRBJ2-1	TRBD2	CASRLAGELEQFF	TGTGCCAGCAGACTAGCGGGGGAATTGGAGCAGTTCTTC
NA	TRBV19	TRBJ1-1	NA	CASSINLNTGISEAFF	TGTGCCAGTAGTATCAACCTAAACACAGGGATTTCTGAAGCTTTCTTT
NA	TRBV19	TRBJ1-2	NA	CASGRLNYGYTF	TGTGCCAGTGGGCGGCTTAACTATGGCTACACCTTC
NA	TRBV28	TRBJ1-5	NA	CASSTWDTLSNQPQHF	TGTGCCAGCAGTACCTGGGACACGTTGAGCAATCAGCCCCAGCATTTT